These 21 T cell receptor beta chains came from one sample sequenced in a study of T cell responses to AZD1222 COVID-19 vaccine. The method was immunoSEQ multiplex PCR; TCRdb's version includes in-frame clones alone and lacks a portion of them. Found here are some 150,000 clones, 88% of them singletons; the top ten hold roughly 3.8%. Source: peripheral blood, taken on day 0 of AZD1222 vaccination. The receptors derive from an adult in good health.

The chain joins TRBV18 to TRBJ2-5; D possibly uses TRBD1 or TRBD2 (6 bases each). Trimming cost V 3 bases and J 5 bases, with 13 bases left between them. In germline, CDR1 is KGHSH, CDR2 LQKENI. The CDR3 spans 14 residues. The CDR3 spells CASSPLGGLETQYF. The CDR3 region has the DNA TGTGCCAGCTCACCGCTGGGGGGCCTCGAGACCCAGTACTTC. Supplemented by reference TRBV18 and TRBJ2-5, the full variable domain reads NAGVMQNPRHLVRRRGQEARLRCSPMKGHSHVYWYRQLPEEGLKFMVYLQKENIIDESGMPKERFSAEFPKEGPSILRIQQVVRGDSAAYFCASSPLGGLETQYFGPGTRLLVL.

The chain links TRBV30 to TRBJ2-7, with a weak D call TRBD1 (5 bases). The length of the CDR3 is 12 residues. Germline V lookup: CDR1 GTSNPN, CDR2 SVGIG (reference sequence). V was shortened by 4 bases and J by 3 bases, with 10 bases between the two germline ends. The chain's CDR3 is CAWKGAVYEQYF. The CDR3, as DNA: TGTGCCTGGAAAGGGGCTGTCTACGAGCAGTACTTC.

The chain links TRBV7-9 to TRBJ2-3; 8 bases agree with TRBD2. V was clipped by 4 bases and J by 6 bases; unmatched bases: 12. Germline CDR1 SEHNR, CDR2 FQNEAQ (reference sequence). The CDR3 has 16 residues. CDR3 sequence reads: CASSYPAVAGRDTQYF. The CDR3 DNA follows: TGTGCCAGCAGCTACCCCGCGGTAGCGGGACGGGATACGCAGTATTTT.

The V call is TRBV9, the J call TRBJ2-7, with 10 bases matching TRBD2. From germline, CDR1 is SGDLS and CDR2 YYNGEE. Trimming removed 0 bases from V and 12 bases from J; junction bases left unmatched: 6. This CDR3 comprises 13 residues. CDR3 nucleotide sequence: TGTGCCAGCAGCGTAGCGGCTAGCGGGAGTCGGTACTTC. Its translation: CASSVAASGSRYF.

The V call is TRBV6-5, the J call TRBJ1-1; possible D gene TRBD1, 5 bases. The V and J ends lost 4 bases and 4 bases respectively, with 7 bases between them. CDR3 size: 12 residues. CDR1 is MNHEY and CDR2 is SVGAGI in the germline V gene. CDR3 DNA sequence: TGTGCCAGCAGTTGGGGGTCCACTGAAGCTTTCTTT. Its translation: CASSWGSTEAFF.

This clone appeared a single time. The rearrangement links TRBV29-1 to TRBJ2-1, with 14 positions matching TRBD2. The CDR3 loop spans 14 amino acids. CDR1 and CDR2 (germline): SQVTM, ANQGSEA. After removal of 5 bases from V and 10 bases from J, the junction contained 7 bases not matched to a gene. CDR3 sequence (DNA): TGCAGCGTTCAGGGACTAGCGGGAGTAGGGGAGCAGTTCTTC. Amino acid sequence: CSVQGLAGVGEQFF.

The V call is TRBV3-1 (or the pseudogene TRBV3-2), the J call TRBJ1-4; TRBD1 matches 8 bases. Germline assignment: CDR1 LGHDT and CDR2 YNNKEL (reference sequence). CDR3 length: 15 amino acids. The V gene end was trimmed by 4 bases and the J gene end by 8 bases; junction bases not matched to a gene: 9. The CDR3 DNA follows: TGTGCCAGCAGCCCGGTGACAGGGGCCACCGAAAAACTGTTTTTT. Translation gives CASSPVTGATEKLFF.

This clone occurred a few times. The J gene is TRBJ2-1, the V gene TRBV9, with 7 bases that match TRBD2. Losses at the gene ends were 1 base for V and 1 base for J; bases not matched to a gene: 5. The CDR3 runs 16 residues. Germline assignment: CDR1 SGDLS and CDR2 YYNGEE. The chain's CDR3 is CASSVWWEGSYNEQFF. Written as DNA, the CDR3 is TGTGCCAGCAGCGTATGGTGGGAGGGTTCCTACAATGAGCAGTTCTTC.

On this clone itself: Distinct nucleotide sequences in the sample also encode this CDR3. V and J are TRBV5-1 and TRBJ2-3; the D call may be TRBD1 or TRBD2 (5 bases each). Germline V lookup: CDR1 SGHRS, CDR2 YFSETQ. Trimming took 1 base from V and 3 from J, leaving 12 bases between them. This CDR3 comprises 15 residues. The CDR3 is CASSLRGVGTDTQYF. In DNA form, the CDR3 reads TGCGCCAGCAGCTTGAGGGGAGTCGGGACAGATACGCAGTATTTT.

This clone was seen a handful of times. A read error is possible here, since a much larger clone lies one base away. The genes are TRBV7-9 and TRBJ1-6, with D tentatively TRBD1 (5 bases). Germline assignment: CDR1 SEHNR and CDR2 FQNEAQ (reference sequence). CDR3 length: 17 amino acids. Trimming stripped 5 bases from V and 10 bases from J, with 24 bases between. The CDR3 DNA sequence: TGTGCCAGCAGCGACCACGCGACGACCGGGGCAGGATCACCCCTCCACTTT. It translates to CASSDHATTGAGSPLHF.

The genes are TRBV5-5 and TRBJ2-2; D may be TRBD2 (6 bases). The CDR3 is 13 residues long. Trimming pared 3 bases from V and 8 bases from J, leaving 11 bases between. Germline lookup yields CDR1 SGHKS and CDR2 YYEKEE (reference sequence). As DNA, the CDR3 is TGTGCCAGCAGCTGGGGGAGGTTGGGGGAGCTGTTTTTT. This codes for CASSWGRLGELFF.

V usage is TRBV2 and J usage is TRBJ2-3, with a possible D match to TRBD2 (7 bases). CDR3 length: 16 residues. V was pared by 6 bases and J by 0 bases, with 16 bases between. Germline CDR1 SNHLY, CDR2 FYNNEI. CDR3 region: CASSPSGTSSTDTQYF. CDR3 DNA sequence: TGTGCCAGCAGCCCCAGCGGGACAAGTAGCACAGATACGCAGTATTTT.

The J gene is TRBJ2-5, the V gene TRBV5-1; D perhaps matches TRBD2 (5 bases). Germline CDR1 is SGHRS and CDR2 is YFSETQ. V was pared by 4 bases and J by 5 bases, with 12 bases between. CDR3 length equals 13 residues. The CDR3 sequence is CASSALRAETQYF. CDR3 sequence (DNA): TGCGCCAGCAGCGCCCTGAGGGCGGAGACCCAGTACTTC.

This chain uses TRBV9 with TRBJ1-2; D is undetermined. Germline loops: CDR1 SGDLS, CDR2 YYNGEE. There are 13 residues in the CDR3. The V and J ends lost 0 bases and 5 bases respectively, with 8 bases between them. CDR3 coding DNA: TGTGCCAGCAGCGTAGCCAACGAATATGGCTACACCTTC. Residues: CASSVANEYGYTF.

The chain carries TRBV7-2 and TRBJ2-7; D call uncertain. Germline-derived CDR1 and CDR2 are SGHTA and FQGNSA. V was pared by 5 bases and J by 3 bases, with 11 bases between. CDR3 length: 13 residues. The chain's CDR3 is CASSGSPDYEQYF. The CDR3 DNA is TGTGCCAGCAGCGGGTCGCCGGACTACGAGCAGTACTTC.

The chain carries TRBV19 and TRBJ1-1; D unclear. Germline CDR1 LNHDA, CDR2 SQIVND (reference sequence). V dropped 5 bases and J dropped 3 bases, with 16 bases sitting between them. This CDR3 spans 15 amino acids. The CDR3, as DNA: TGTGCCAGTAGTCCAAACGGCCCTCCCTACACTGAAGCTTTCTTT. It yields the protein CASSPNGPPYTEAFF. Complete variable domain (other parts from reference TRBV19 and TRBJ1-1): DGGITQSPKYLFRKEGQNVTLSCEQNLNHDAMYWYRQDPGQGLRLIYYSQIVNDFQKGDIAEGYSVSREKKESFPLTVTSAQKNPTAFYLCASSPNGPPYTEAFFGQGTRLTVV.

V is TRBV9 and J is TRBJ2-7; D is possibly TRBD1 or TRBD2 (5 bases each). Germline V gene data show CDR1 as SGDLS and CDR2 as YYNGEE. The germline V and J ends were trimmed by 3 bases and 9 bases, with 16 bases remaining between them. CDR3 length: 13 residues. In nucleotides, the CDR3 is TGTGCCAGCAGCGCCTCGCCTGAGGGGTGGCAGTACTTC. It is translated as CASSASPEGWQYF.

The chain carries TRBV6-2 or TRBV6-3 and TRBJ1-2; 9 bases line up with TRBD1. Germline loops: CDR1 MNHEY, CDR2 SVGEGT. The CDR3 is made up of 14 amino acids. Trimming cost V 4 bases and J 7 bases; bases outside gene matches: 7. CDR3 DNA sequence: TGTGCCAGCAGTTCTGGACAGGGGACCGGTGGCTACACCTTC. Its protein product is CASSSGQGTGGYTF.

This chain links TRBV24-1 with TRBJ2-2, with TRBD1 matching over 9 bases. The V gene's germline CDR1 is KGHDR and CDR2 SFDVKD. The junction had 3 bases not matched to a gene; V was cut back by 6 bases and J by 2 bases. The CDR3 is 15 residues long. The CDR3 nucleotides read TGTGCCACCAGTCTGGACAGGGGAAACACCGGGGAGCTGTTTTTT. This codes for CATSLDRGNTGELFF.

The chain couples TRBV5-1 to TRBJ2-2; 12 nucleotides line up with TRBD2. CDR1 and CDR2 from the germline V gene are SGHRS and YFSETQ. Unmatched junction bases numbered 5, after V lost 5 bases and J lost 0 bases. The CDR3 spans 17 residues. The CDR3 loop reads CASSYLAGGANTGELFF. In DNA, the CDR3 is TGCGCCAGCAGTTATCTAGCGGGAGGGGCGAACACCGGGGAGCTGTTTTTT.

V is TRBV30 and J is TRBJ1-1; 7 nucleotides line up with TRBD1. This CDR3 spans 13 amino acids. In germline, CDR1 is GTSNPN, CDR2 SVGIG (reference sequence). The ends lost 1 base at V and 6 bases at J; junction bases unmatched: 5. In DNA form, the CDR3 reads TGTGCCTGGAGTGCCACAGGGGTTTCTGAAGCTTTCTTT. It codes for CAWSATGVSEAFF. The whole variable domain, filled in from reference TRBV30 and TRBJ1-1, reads SQTIHQWPATLVQPVGSPLSLECTVEGTSNPNLYWYRQAAGRGLQLLFYSVGIGQISSEVPQNLSASRPQDRQFILSSKKLLLSDSGFYLCAWSATGVSEAFFGQGTRLTVV.